This T cell receptor beta chain was documented in a study of shared clonotypes between healthy human individuals. Study-wide context: Per donor, CD8 memory used one plate, CD8 naive used two, CD4 memory used three and CD4 naive used three.

V gave up 6 bases and J gave up 0 bases, with 14 bases separating them. The CDR3 totals 15 residues. Per the germline V gene, CDR1 is MNHEY and CDR2 is SVGAGI. The naive CD8 subset, CD45RO-negative cells positively selected for CCR7, excluded terminally differentiated effector memory CD45RA+ cells. Those who donated were healthy HIV-negative adults, with no recent acute infections or vaccinations reported. Sequencing was performed with immunoSEQ multiplex PCR; in TCRdb, only in-frame clones are kept and a portion is missing. The table shows 660,000 or so clones, with about 96% occurring only once. The clonotype originates from a woman aged 25 to 39 in good health. Sequenced sample: naive CD8+ T cells sorted from blood. The gene calls are TRBV6-5 and TRBJ1-2, with D maybe TRBD1 (5 bases). In DNA form, the CDR3 reads TGTGCCAGCAGCCTCCGGACGGGGCCTAACTATGGCTACACCTTC. Translated, it gives CASSLRTGPNYGYTF.